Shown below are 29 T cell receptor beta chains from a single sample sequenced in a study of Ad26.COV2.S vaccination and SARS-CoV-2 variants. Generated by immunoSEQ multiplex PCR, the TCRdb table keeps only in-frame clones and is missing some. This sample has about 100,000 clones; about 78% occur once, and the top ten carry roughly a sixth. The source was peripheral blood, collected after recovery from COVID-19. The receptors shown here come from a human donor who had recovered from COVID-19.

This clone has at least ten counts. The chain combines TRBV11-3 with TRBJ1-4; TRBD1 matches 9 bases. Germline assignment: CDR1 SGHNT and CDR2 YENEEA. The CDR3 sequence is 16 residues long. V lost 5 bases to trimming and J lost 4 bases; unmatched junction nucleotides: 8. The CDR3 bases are TGTGCCAGCAGCCCGGGACAGGGTACCGGTAATGAAAAACTGTTTTTT. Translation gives CASSPGQGTGNEKLFF. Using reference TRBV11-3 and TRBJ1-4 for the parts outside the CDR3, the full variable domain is EAGVVQSPRYKIIEKKQPVAFWCNPISGHNTLYWYLQNLGQGPELLIRYENEEAVDDSQLPKDRFSAERLKGVDSTLKIQPAELGDSAVYLCASSPGQGTGNEKLFFGSGTQLSVL.

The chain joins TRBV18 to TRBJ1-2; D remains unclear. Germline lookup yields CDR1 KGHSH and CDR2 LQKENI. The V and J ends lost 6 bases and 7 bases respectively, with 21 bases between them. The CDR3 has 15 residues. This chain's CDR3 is CASSVTAYGSGGYTF. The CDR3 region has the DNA TGTGCCAGCTCCGTGACTGCATACGGGTCGGGTGGCTACACCTTC. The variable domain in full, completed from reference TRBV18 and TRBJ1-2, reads NAGVMQNPRHLVRRRGQEARLRCSPMKGHSHVYWYRQLPEEGLKFMVYLQKENIIDESGMPKERFSAEFPKEGPSILRIQQVVRGDSAAYFCASSVTAYGSGGYTFGSGTRLTVV.

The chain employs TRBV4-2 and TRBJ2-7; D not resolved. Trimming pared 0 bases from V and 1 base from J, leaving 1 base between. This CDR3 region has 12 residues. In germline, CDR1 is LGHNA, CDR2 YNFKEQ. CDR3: CASSQDSYEQYF. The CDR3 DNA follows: TGTGCCAGCAGCCAAGATTCCTACGAGCAGTACTTC.

The CDR3 here is CASSNPGGYGYTF. CDR3 in DNA: TGTGCCAGTAGCAACCCAGGGGGTTATGGCTACACCTTC. The chain links TRBV19 to TRBJ1-2, with 7 bases that match TRBD1. V was pared by 6 bases and J by 5 bases, with 6 bases of the junction left unmatched. CDR1 is LNHDA, CDR2 SQIVND, per germline (reference sequence). This CDR3 has 13 amino acids.

CDR3 coding DNA: TGTGCCACCAGTGATCACGCGGACAGGGAAGAGTTTGAAAAACTGTTTTTT. Translating gives CATSDHADREEFEKLFF. The rearrangement uses TRBV24-1 and TRBJ1-4; the match to TRBD1 covers 8 bases. V shed 3 bases and J 7 bases; nucleotides not matched to a gene: 12. Looked up from germline, CDR1 is KGHDR and CDR2 is SFDVKD. This CDR3 spans 17 amino acids.

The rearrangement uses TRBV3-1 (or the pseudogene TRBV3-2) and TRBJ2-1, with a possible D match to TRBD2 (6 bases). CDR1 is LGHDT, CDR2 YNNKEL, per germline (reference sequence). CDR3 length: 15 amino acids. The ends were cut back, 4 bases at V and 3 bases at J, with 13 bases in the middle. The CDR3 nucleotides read TGTGCCAGCAGCCCCATATCCGGGGGCTACAATGAGCAGTTCTTC. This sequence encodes CASSPISGGYNEQFF.

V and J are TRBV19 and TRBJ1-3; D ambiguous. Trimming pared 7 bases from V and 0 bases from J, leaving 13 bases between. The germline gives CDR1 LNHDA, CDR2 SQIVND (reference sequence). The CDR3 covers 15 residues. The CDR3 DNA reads TGTGCCAGTAAGGCAGGTGTGGCCTCTGGAAACACCATATATTTT. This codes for CASKAGVASGNTIYF.

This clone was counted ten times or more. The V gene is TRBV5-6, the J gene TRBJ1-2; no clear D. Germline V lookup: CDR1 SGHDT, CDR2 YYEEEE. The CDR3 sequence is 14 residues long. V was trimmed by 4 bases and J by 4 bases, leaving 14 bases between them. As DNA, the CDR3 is TGTGCCAGCAGCCGCCCGAGGAACTTCTATGGCTACACCTTC. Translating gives CASSRPRNFYGYTF.

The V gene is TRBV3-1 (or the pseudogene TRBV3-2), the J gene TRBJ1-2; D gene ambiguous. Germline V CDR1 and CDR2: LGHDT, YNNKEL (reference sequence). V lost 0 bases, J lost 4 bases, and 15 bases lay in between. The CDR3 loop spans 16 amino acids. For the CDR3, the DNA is TGTGCCAGCAGCCAAGATCAAGAGGGATCAATCTATGGCTACACCTTC. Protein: CASSQDQEGSIYGYTF.

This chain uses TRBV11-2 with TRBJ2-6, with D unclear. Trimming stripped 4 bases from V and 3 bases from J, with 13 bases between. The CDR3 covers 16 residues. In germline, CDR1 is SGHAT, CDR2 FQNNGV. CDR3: CASSSQWGNGANVLTF. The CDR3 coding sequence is TGTGCCAGCAGCTCCCAATGGGGAAATGGGGCCAACGTCCTGACTTTC.

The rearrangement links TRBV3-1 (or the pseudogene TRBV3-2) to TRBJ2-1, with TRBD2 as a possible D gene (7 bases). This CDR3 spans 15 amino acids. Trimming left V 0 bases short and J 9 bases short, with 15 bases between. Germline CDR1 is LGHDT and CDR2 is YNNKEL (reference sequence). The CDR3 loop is CASSQDGGPGSEQFF. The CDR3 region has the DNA TGTGCCAGCAGCCAAGACGGGGGGCCCGGGAGTGAGCAGTTCTTC.

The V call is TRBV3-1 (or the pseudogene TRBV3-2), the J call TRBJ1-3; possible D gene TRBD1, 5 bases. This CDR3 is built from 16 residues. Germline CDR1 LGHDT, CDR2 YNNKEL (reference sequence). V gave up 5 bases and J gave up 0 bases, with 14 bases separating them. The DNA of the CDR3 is TGTGCCAGCAGCTCTCGACAGACCTTCTCTGGAAACACCATATATTTT. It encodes CASSSRQTFSGNTIYF.

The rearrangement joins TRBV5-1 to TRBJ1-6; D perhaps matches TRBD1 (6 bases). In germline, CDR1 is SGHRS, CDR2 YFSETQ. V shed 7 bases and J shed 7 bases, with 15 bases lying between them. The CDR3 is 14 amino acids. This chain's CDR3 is CASPYRVGNSPLHF. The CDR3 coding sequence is TGCGCCAGCCCATACAGGGTTGGAAATTCACCCCTCCACTTT.

The CDR3 DNA reads as TGTGCCAGCAGCGTAGGACAGGGGGTGACGTACAATGAGCAGTTCTTC. Translated, it gives CASSVGQGVTYNEQFF. The gene calls are TRBV9 and TRBJ2-1, with 9 positions matching TRBD1. Trimming cost V 0 bases and J 4 bases; bases outside gene matches: 5. The CDR3 has 16 amino acids. Germline CDR1 SGDLS, CDR2 YYNGEE.

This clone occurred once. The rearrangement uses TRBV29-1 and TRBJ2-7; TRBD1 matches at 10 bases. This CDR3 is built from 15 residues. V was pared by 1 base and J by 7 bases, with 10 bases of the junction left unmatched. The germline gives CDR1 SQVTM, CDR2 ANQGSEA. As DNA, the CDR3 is TGCAGCGTTGAAGGTCCGGGACAGGGGAAAGGTGAGCAGTACTTC. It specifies CSVEGPGQGKGEQYF.

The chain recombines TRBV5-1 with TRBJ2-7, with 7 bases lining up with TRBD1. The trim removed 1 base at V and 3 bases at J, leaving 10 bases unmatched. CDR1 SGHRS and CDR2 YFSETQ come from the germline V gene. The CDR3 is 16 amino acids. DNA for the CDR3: TGCGCCAGCAGCTTGCGCGACAGGGCGAGTCACTACGAGCAGTACTTC. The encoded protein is CASSLRDRASHYEQYF.

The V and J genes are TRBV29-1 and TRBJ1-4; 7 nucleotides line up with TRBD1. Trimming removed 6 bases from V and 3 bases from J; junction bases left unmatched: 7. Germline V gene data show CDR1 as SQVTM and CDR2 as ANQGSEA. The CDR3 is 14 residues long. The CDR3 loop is CSVRQGVSNEKLFF. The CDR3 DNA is TGCAGCGTCCGACAGGGCGTTTCTAATGAAAAACTGTTTTTT.

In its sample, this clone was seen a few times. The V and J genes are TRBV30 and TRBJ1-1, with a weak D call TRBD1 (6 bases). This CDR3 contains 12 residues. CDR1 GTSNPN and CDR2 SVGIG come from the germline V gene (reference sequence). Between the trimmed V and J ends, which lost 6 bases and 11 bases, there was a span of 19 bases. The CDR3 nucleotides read TGTGCCTGTTCAAAGGGGGGGGGAAGCGCTTTCTTT. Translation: CACSKGGGSAFF.

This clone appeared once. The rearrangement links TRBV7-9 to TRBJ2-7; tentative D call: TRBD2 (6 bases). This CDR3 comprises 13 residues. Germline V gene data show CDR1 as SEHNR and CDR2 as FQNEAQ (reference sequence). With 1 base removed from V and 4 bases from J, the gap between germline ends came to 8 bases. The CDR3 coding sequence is TGTGCCAGCAGCTTAGACGGGGGTTACGAGCAGTACTTC. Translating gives CASSLDGGYEQYF.

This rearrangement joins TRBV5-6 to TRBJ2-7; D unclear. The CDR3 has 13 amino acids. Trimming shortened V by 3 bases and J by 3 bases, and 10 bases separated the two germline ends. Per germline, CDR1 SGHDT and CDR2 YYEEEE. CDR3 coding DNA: TGTGCCAGCAGCTCCACCATGAGCTACGAGCAGTACTTC. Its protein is CASSSTMSYEQYF.

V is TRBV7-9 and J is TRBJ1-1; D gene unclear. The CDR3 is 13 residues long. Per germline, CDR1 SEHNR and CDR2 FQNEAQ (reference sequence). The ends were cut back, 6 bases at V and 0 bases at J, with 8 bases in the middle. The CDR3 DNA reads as TGTGCCAGCAGTTTGGAACTGAACACTGAAGCTTTCTTT. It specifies CASSLELNTEAFF.

The CDR3 nucleotides read TGTGCCAGTAAGCGAGCGGGGGAGCACAATGAAAAACTGTTTTTT. Translation: CASKRAGEHNEKLFF. The chain couples TRBV19 to TRBJ1-4, with a weak D call TRBD1 (5 bases). CDR3 length: 15 amino acids. V shed 7 bases and J shed 5 bases, with 17 bases lying between them. CDR1 LNHDA and CDR2 SQIVND come from the germline V gene (reference sequence).

In DNA form, the CDR3 reads TGTGCCAGTAATGTGAGCTCTGGAAACACCATATATTTT. Protein sequence: CASNVSSGNTIYF. The chain couples TRBV6-5 to TRBJ1-3; D unresolved. The CDR3 extends over 13 amino acids. With 9 bases removed from V and 0 bases from J, the gap between germline ends came to 9 bases. CDR1 and CDR2 from the germline V gene are MNHEY and SVGAGI.

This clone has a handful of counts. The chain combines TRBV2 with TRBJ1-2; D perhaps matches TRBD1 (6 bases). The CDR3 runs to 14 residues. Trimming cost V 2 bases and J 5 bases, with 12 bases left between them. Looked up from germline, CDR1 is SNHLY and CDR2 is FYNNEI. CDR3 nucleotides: TGTGCCAGCAGTGAAACGATGGGGACATATGGCTACACCTTC. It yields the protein CASSETMGTYGYTF.

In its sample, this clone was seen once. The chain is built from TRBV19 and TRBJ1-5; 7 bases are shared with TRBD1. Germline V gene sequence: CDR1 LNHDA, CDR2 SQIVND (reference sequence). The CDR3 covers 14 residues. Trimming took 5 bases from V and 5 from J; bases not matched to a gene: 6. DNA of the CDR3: TGTGCCAGTAGTCAGGGGGGGGGTTATCAGCCCCAGCATTTT. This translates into CASSQGGGYQPQHF.

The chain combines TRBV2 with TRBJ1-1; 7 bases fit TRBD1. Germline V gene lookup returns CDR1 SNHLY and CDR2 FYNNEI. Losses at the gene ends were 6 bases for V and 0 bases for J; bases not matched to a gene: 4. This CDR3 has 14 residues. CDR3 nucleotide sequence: TGTGCCAGCAGCCTGACAGGGTTGAACACTGAAGCTTTCTTT. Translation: CASSLTGLNTEAFF. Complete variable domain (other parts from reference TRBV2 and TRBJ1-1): EPEVTQTPSHQVTQMGQEVILRCVPISNHLYFYWYRQILGQKVEFLVSFYNNEISEKSEIFDDQFSVERPDGSNFTLKIRSTKLEDSAMYFCASSLTGLNTEAFFGQGTRLTVV.

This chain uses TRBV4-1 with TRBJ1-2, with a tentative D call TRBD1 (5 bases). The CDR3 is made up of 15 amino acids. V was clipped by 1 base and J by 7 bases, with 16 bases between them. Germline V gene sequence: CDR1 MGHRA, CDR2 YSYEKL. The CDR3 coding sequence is TGCGCCAGCAGCCAAGGGGGCGGGGGAACGGGTGGCTACACCTTC. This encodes CASSQGGGGTGGYTF.

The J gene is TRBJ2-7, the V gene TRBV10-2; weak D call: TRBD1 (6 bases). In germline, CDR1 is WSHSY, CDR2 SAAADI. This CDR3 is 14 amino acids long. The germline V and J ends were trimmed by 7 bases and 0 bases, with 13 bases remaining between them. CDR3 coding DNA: TGCGCCAGCACCGGACAGCCTAGCTCCTACGAGCAGTACTTC. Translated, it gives CASTGQPSSYEQYF.

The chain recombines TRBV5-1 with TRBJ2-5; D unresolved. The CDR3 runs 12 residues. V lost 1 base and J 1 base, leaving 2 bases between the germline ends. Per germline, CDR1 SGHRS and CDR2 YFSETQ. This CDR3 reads CASSLSQETQYF. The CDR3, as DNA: TGCGCCAGCAGCTTGTCCCAAGAGACCCAGTACTTC.